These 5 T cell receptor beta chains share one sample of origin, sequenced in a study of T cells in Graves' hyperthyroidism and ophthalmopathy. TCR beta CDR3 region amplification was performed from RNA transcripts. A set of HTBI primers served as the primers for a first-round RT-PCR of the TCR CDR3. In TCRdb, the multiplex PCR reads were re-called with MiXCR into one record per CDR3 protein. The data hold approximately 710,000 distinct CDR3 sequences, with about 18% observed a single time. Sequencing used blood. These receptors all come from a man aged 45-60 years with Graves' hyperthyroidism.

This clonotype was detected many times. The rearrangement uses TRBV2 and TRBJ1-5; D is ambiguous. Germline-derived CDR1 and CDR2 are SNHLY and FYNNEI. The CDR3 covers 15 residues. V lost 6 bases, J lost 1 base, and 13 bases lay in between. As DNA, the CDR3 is TGTGCCAGCAGGAGAGACGGGCAGAGCAATCAGCCCCAGCATTTT. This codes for CASRRDGQSNQPQHF.

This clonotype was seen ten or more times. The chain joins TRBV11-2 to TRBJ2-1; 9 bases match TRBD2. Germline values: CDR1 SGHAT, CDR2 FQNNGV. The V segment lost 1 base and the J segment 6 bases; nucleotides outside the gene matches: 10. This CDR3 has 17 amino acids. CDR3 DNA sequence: TGTGCCAGCAGCTTAGGCTTTAGCGGGAGTTCTTCCAATGAGCAGTTCTTC. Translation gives CASSLGFSGSSSNEQFF.

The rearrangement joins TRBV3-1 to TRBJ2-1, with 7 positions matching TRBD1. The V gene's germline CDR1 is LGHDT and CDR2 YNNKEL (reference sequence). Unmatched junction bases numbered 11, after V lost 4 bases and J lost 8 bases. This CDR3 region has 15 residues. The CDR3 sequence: CASSRLGGQRYEQFF. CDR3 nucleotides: TGTGCCAGCAGCCGCTTAGGGGGCCAGCGCTATGAGCAGTTCTTC.

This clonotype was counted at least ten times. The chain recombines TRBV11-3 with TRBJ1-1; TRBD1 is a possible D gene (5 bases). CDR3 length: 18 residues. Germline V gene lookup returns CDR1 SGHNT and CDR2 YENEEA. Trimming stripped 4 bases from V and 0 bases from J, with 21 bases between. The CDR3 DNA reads TGTGCCAGCAGCTACAAACTAAGCTCCGGGACGGTGAACACTGAAGCTTTCTTT. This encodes CASSYKLSSGTVNTEAFF. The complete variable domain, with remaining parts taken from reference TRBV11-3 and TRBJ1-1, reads EAGVVQSPRYKIIEKKQPVAFWCNPISGHNTLYWYLQNLGQGPELLIRYENEEAVDDSQLPKDRFSAERLKGVDSTLKIQPAELGDSAVYLCASSYKLSSGTVNTEAFFGQGTRLTVV.

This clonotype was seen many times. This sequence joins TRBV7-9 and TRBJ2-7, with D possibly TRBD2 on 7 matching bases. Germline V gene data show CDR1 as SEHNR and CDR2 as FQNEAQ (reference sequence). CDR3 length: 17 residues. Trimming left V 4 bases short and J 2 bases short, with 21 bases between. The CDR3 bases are TGTGCCAGCAGCTCCCTAGGGGGGAGGGCCGGAACCTACGAGCAGTACTTC. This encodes CASSSLGGRAGTYEQYF.